This entry describes one TCR beta chain. This specimen belongs to a study of control samples from healthy donors and cancer patients. Profiling relied on immunoSEQ multiplex PCR, and the TCRdb table lists in-frame clones only, not all of them. This table holds about 140,000 clones, 75% to 90% found once. The sequencing sample was made of blood. This TCR was recovered from a man aged 25 to 45 in good health.

The CDR3 DNA is TGTGCCAGCAGTTACGTACGGACTAGCCACAACGAGCAGTACTTC. The encoded protein is CASSYVRTSHNEQYF. This chain joins TRBV6-6 and TRBJ2-7, with TRBD2 identical over 8 bases. The V gene's germline CDR1 is MNHNY and CDR2 SVGAGI (reference sequence). Trimming at V came to 2 bases and at J to 5 bases, leaving 8 bases not matched to a gene. CDR3 length equals 15 residues.